The subject of this entry is one TCR beta chain. Its antigen remains unknown. CDR3 length: 13 residues. In germline, CDR1 is MNHEY, CDR2 SVGEGT. The data stem from a study of blood T cells in healthy people across ages. General observations from the study: Roughly linear age-related decline in beta diversity appeared, significant by age around 40.

Alongside a J-beta primer mix, a sample-barcoded 5' primer served in a second PCR lasting 7 to 11 cycles. Each CDR3 protein gets one entry after TCRdb re-called the 5' RACE reads with MiXCR. This repertoire shows around 820,000 distinct CDR3 sequences, roughly 25% found once; its top ten account for under 4.5%. These data are also associated with another study on T cells of mothers and their children. From that report: Three healthy Caucasian mothers and their six children were the donors.

This clonotype originated in a boy aged 5-17 years in good health. The chain links TRBV6-2 or TRBV6-3 to TRBJ2-5; D is possibly TRBD1 (5 bases). The J call may be in error: the DNA end matches TRBJ2-7 better. What was sequenced was blood. The CDR3 loop reads CASCRAGNYEQYF. The CDR3 DNA reads as TGTGCCAGCTGCAGGGCAGGTAACTACGAGCAGTACTTC.